The entry that follows covers one T cell receptor (beta chain) sequence. What it binds is unknown. This sample is drawn from a study of T cell responses to AZD1222 COVID-19 vaccine. Overall study findings and caveats: The study found vaccine-associated CD4 TCRs spanning spike, dominant at 160-218 and 743-854.

The V end lost 6 bases, the J end lost 3 bases, and 18 bases lay between the germline ends. This CDR3 spans 15 amino acids. Germline CDR1 reads MGHRA; CDR2 reads YSYEKL. Clones were sequenced by immunoSEQ multiplex PCR, and TCRdb holds only the in-frame ones, with some missing. The data hold some 100,000 clones, with 90% observed a single time. This sequence was found in an adult in good health. The material was peripheral blood, obtained on day 0 of AZD1222 vaccination. The chain carries TRBV4-1 and TRBJ2-7; no reliable D call. The CDR3 coding sequence is TGCGCCAGCAGACCAGCTCGAGGCAGTTACTACGAGCAGTACTTC. Residues: CASRPARGSYYEQYF.